A single sample gave rise to the 17 T cell receptor beta chains below, sequenced in a study of vaccination and CD4 T cells after COVID-19. As to treatment: roughly nine-day PBMC culture with coronavirus spike peptide pools or control peptides (ViraFEST assay). Their antigen targets remain unknown. CD4+ T cells that had been cultured provided DNA sequenced with the Oncomine TCR Beta short-read assay. MiXCR, run by TCRdb on the PCR reads, gives a single entry per CDR3 protein. This table holds 9,000 to 13,000 distinct CDR3 sequences, less than 30% found once. Sample: CD4+ T cells from blood, cultured in vitro, taken after SARS-CoV-2 vaccination. The receptors were sampled from a human donor who had recovered from COVID-19.

This clonotype came up a few times. The genes are TRBV28 and TRBJ2-5, with 7 bases aligning to TRBD1. Germline values: CDR1 MDHEN, CDR2 SYDVKM. The CDR3 runs to 15 residues. J lost 0 bases, V lost 5 bases, and 6 bases had no gene match. This CDR3 reads CASSVPQGNQETQYF. The CDR3 DNA reads as TGTGCCAGCAGTGTCCCACAGGGGAACCAAGAGACCCAGTACTTC. The entire variable domain, with the rest obtained from reference TRBV28 and TRBJ2-5, is as follows: DVKVTQSSRYLVKRTGEKVFLECVQDMDHENMFWYRQDPGLGLRLIYFSYDVKMKEKGDIPEGYSVSREKKERFSLILESASTNQTSMYLCASSVPQGNQETQYFGPGTRLLVL.

V is TRBV2 and J is TRBJ1-5; possible D gene TRBD1, 6 bases. CDR1 SNHLY and CDR2 FYNNEI come from the germline V gene. V was cut by 4 bases and J by 6 bases, with 13 bases left in between. The CDR3 covers 14 residues. The CDR3 DNA reads TGTGCCAGCAGTGCAGGGGTTTGGGGTCAGCCCCAGCATTTT. It yields the protein CASSAGVWGQPQHF. The entire variable domain, with the rest obtained from reference TRBV2 and TRBJ1-5, is as follows: EPEVTQTPSHQVTQMGQEVILRCVPISNHLYFYWYRQILGQKVEFLVSFYNNEISEKSEIFDDQFSVERPDGSNFTLKIRSTKLEDSAMYFCASSAGVWGQPQHFGDGTRLSIL.

This clonotype was counted a few times. The chain employs TRBV11-2 and TRBJ2-7; TRBD2 aligns across 9 bases. The CDR3 length is 15 residues. Germline CDR1 and CDR2: SGHAT and FQNNGV. The ends lost 4 bases at V and 2 bases at J; junction bases unmatched: 6. The CDR3: CASSSWTSVTYEQYF. For the CDR3, the DNA is TGTGCCAGCAGCTCCTGGACTAGCGTAACCTACGAGCAGTACTTC.

This clonotype turned up a few times. The gene calls are TRBV7-9 and TRBJ2-3; possibly TRBD1 for D (6 bases). This CDR3 contains 12 residues. Per the germline V gene, CDR1 is SEHNR and CDR2 is FQNEAQ (reference sequence). V was pared by 4 bases and J by 4 bases, with 6 bases between. CDR3 residues: CASSYRADTQYF. For the CDR3, the DNA is TGTGCCAGCAGCTACAGGGCAGATACGCAGTATTTT.

This clonotype showed up just a few times. The V gene is TRBV20-1, the J gene TRBJ2-7; D tentatively fits TRBD1 or TRBD2 (6 bases each). The CDR3 length is 15 residues. V dropped 3 bases and J dropped 3 bases, with 18 bases sitting between them. Germline assignment: CDR1 DFQATT and CDR2 SNEGSKA (reference sequence). CDR3 nucleotide sequence: TGCAGTGCTAGCAACCCTGGGGGGCTGGACTACGAGCAGTACTTC. Encoded protein: CSASNPGGLDYEQYF.

By proportion, this clonotype is medium-sized. The chain is built from TRBV20-1 and TRBJ2-5, with no clear D. Between the trimmed V and J ends, which lost 1 base and 2 bases, there was a span of 14 bases. From germline, CDR1 is DFQATT and CDR2 SNEGSKA (reference sequence). The CDR3 consists of 15 residues. The CDR3 DNA is TGCAGTGCTAGAGTATCGGCAGGTGATCAAGAGACCCAGTACTTC. It encodes CSARVSAGDQETQYF.

The chain carries TRBV6-1 and TRBJ1-2, with a possible D match to TRBD1 (6 bases). Trimming pared 0 bases from V and 4 bases from J, leaving 9 bases between. CDR1 MNHNS and CDR2 SASEGT come from the germline V gene. CDR3 length: 14 residues. CDR3 in amino acids: CASSEARTAYGYTF. DNA for the CDR3: TGTGCCAGCAGTGAAGCGCGGACAGCCTATGGCTACACCTTC.

This clonotype appeared a few times. The chain joins TRBV20-1 to TRBJ2-5; D is perhaps TRBD2 (5 bases). Germline CDR1 is DFQATT and CDR2 is SNEGSKA (reference sequence). The CDR3 totals 13 residues. V was pared by 1 base and J by 0 bases, with 6 bases between. The CDR3 sequence is CSARGRDQETQYF. The CDR3 nucleotides are TGCAGTGCTAGAGGGCGGGACCAAGAGACCCAGTACTTC.

This rearrangement joins TRBV5-1 to TRBJ2-5; D is tentatively TRBD1 or TRBD2 (5 bases each). The germline V gene encodes CDR1 SGHRS and CDR2 YFSETQ. Between the trimmed V and J ends, which lost 7 bases and 7 bases, there was a span of 11 bases. The length of the CDR3 is 11 residues. The CDR3 DNA reads TGCGCCAGCTCAACCGGGGCGACCCAGTACTTC. It encodes CASSTGATQYF. The complete variable domain, with remaining parts taken from reference TRBV5-1 and TRBJ2-5, reads KAGVTQTPRYLIKTRGQQVTLSCSPISGHRSVSWYQQTPGQGLQFLFEYFSETQRNKGNFPGRFSGRQFSNSRSEMNVSTLELGDSALYLCASSTGATQYFGPGTRLLVL.

The CDR3 sequence is CASSRHSSSYEQYF. The CDR3 DNA reads TGTGCCAGCAGCCGACATTCGAGCTCCTACGAGCAGTACTTC. The V gene is TRBV14, the J gene TRBJ2-7; D uncertain. Trimming took off 4 bases at V and 0 bases at J, with 10 bases between the two ends. Germline CDR1 SGHDN, CDR2 FVKESK. This CDR3 contains 14 residues.

The rearrangement uses TRBV7-3 and TRBJ1-1; TRBD1 is a possible D gene (5 bases). CDR1 is SGHTA and CDR2 is FQGTGA in the germline V gene. CDR3 length equals 17 residues. Trimming left V 2 bases short and J 3 bases short, with 19 bases between. The DNA of the CDR3 is TGTGCCAGCAGCTTAGGGGACTTTGTGGGGAAGGACACTGAAGCTTTCTTT. Translation: CASSLGDFVGKDTEAFF. Looking up the rest from reference TRBV7-3 and TRBJ1-1 gives the full variable domain: GAGVSQTPSNKVTEKGKYVELRCDPISGHTALYWYRQSLGQGPEFLIYFQGTGAADDSGLPNDRFFAVRPEGSVSTLKIQRTERGDSAVYLCASSLGDFVGKDTEAFFGQGTRLTVV.

This clonotype has just a few counts. The chain couples TRBV27 to TRBJ1-2; 10 bases match TRBD1. V lost 5 bases and J lost 0; bases outside the gene matches: 6. The CDR3 is made up of 16 amino acids. Per germline, CDR1 MNHEY and CDR2 SMNVEV (reference sequence). CDR3 coding DNA: TGTGCCAGCAGTCCACGACAGGGGGCGGCTAACTATGGCTACACCTTC. Its protein product is CASSPRQGAANYGYTF.

This clonotype was detected only a few times. The rearrangement joins TRBV7-9 to TRBJ2-5; D may be TRBD2 (6 bases). Germline V gene lookup returns CDR1 SEHNR and CDR2 FQNEAQ (reference sequence). The CDR3 runs to 14 residues. V lost 2 bases to trimming and J lost 3 bases, with 10 bases between them. CDR3 sequence (DNA): TGTGCCAGCAGCTTACGCCCGGGGGAAGAGACCCAGTACTTC. Its protein is CASSLRPGEETQYF.

The chain carries TRBV11-3 and TRBJ2-5, with D possibly matching TRBD2 (5 bases). Trimming removed 5 bases at V and 5 bases at J, with 18 bases between. There are 15 residues in the CDR3. Germline V gene sequence: CDR1 SGHNT, CDR2 YENEEA. The CDR3 here is CASSRRYGGSETQYF. CDR3 nucleotide sequence: TGTGCCAGCAGCCGACGGTATGGCGGGTCTGAGACCCAGTACTTC. The complete variable domain, with remaining parts taken from reference TRBV11-3 and TRBJ2-5, reads EAGVVQSPRYKIIEKKQPVAFWCNPISGHNTLYWYLQNLGQGPELLIRYENEEAVDDSQLPKDRFSAERLKGVDSTLKIQPAELGDSAVYLCASSRRYGGSETQYFGPGTRLLVL.

The chain carries TRBV7-2 and TRBJ2-1, with D tentatively TRBD2 (6 bases). The CDR3 contains 16 residues. Per the germline V gene, CDR1 is SGHTA and CDR2 is FQGNSA. The ends were cut back, 1 base at V and 0 bases at J, with 10 bases in the middle. The CDR3 DNA is TGTGCCAGCAGCTTAGAAGGCGGGGACTCCTACAATGAGCAGTTCTTC. Amino acid sequence: CASSLEGGDSYNEQFF.

J is TRBJ1-2 and V is TRBV28, with TRBD1 matching over 9 bases. CDR3 length: 15 amino acids. V lost 5 bases, J lost 3 bases, and 7 bases stayed unmatched. In germline, CDR1 is MDHEN, CDR2 SYDVKM. The CDR3 nucleotides read TGTGCCAGCAGTCCCGGACAGGGGCCTTACTATGGCTACACCTTC. Amino acids: CASSPGQGPYYGYTF.

This clonotype was counted between two and nine times. CDR3 in amino acids: CASSEWGGTSYEQYF. In DNA form, the CDR3 reads TGTGCCAGCAGTGAATGGGGAGGAACAAGCTACGAGCAGTACTTC. The chain has TRBV6-1 and TRBJ2-7; D is perhaps TRBD2 (6 bases). V lost 2 bases and J lost 3, with 14 bases in between. The CDR3 spans 15 residues. Germline CDR1 MNHNS, CDR2 SASEGT.